One sample yielded the 3 T cell receptor beta chains listed below, sequenced in a study of T-cell reconstitution after alpha-beta-depleted transplantation in children. Unique molecular identifiers were incorporated into the prepared TCRbeta library. In TCRdb, the PCR reads were re-called with MiXCR into one record per CDR3 protein. Of 450,000 to 600,000 distinct CDR3 sequences in the sample, around 16% are singletons; the top ten hold 3.3%. The source was PBMCs from the stem cell graft donor, collected from the stem cell graft. The source is a human donor who donated a stem cell graft to a child with acute lymphoblastic leukemia.

Only a few counts were recorded for this clonotype. The V and J genes are TRBV7-9 and TRBJ2-3; 9 nucleotides line up with TRBD2. The germline gives CDR1 SEHNR, CDR2 FQNEAQ (reference sequence). V shed 5 bases, J shed 5 bases, and the junction held 14 bases outside the gene matches. The CDR3 is 17 amino acids. The CDR3 DNA reads TGTGCCAGCAGCCCGCGGGTGATAGCGGGAGCTGGAGATACGCAGTATTTT. Protein product: CASSPRVIAGAGDTQYF.

This clonotype was seen more than once but under ten times. The chain has TRBV27 and TRBJ2-1; D gene unclear. This CDR3 is 16 amino acids long. Between the trimmed V and J ends, which lost 8 bases and 4 bases, there was a span of 21 bases. From germline, CDR1 is MNHEY and CDR2 SMNVEV (reference sequence). The CDR3 region is CASYVRWPTTYNEQFF. The CDR3 DNA sequence: TGTGCCAGCTACGTTCGGTGGCCCACGACATACAATGAGCAGTTCTTC.

The chain has TRBV5-4 and TRBJ2-6, with D tentatively TRBD1 (5 bases). CDR3 length: 18 residues. Between the trimmed V and J ends, which lost 1 base and 0 bases, there was a span of 14 bases. The germline gives CDR1 SGHNT, CDR2 YYREEE (reference sequence). In nucleotides, the CDR3 is TGTGCCAGCAGCTTGACGGCAGGGTTTCTCTCTGGGGCCAACGTCCTGACTTTC. Translating gives CASSLTAGFLSGANVLTF. Filled out from reference TRBV5-4 and TRBJ2-6, the complete variable domain reads ETGVTQSPTHLIKTRGQQVTLRCSSQSGHNTVSWYQQALGQGPQFIFQYYREEENGRGNFPPRFSGLQFPNYSSELNVNALELDDSALYLCASSLTAGFLSGANVLTFGAGSRLTVL.